These 3 T cell receptor beta chains share one sample of origin, sequenced in a study of shared clonotypes between healthy human individuals. Clones were sequenced by immunoSEQ multiplex PCR, and TCRdb holds only the in-frame ones, with some missing. Among some 2,500,000 clones listed, approximately 93% were seen once. The sample taken for sequencing was naive CD4+ T cells from PBMCs. Indicated subset: CD45RA+ positively selected. The origin of the receptors is a man aged 18 to 29 in good health. Some clones in this sample may be carry-over from other donors' samples.

V is TRBV28 and J is TRBJ1-1; 9 bases are shared with TRBD1. The germline gives CDR1 MDHEN, CDR2 SYDVKM. The junction had 6 bases not matched to a gene; V was cut back by 5 bases and J by 5 bases. The CDR3 runs to 14 residues. The CDR3 DNA follows: TGTGCCAGCAGTCTCACAGGGGGCTGGACTGAAGCTTTCTTT. Protein product: CASSLTGGWTEAFF.

The CDR3 protein is CASSNRGMGEKLFF. In nucleotides, the CDR3 is TGTGCCAGCAGCAACAGGGGGATGGGTGAAAAACTGTTTTTT. The chain combines TRBV7-9 with TRBJ1-4; TRBD1 matches 8 bases. The germline V gene has CDR1 SEHNR and CDR2 FQNEAQ (reference sequence). Trimming cost V 5 bases and J 7 bases; bases outside gene matches: 6. The CDR3 contains 14 residues.

The chain uses TRBV27 and TRBJ1-3, with D perhaps matching TRBD1 (6 bases). CDR3 length: 15 amino acids. The germline V and J ends were trimmed by 8 bases and 0 bases, with 14 bases remaining between them. Germline assignment: CDR1 MNHEY and CDR2 SMNVEV (reference sequence). CDR3 in amino acids: CASGQGHFSGNTIYF. CDR3 nucleotides: TGTGCCAGCGGCCAGGGACACTTCTCTGGAAACACCATATATTTT.